The 13 T cell receptor beta chains reported below all come from one sample, sequenced in a study of T-cell memory formation after mild COVID-19. Each CDR3 protein gets one entry after TCRdb re-called the 5' RACE reads with MiXCR. The sample carries 200,000 to 250,000 distinct CDR3 sequences, 9.5% recorded once. The sample comprised PBMCs or a T cell subset sorted from them (not recorded which). Every receptor here comes from a man between 18 and 35 years old who had mild COVID-19 (a few samples of this study predate the infection). Cell type and time point are not known.

This clonotype was picked up a small number of times. This chain connects TRBV7-2 to TRBJ1-2; the match to TRBD1 covers 10 bases. This CDR3 spans 16 amino acids. From germline, CDR1 is SGHTA and CDR2 FQGNSA. Trimming removed 3 bases from V and 8 bases from J; junction bases left unmatched: 12. The CDR3 DNA sequence: TGTGCCAGCAGCTTCACTTACCAGGGACAGGGGAACGGCTACACCTTC. Its protein product is CASSFTYQGQGNGYTF. Full variable domain (remainder filled in from reference TRBV7-2 and TRBJ1-2): GAGVSQSPSNKVTEKGKDVELRCDPISGHTALYWYRQSLGQGLEFLIYFQGNSAPDKSGLPSDRFSAERTGGSVSTLTIQRTQQEDSAVYLCASSFTYQGQGNGYTFGSGTRLTVV.

With regard to this clonotype: Germline is not matched at one junction end, which may reflect a read error. The rearrangement joins TRBV10-3 to TRBJ1-2; possibly TRBD1 for D (6 bases). The CDR3 contains 12 residues. Germline V CDR1 and CDR2: ENHRY, SYGVKD. CDR3 bases: TGTGCGATCAGGGGCGGAGACTATGGCTACACCTTC. This gives the protein CAIRGGDYGYTF.

The rearrangement links TRBV20-1 to TRBJ2-5, with D perhaps matching TRBD2 (6 bases). Trimming took off 5 bases at V and 2 bases at J, with 15 bases between the two ends. CDR1 is DFQATT, CDR2 SNEGSKA, per germline (reference sequence). This CDR3 is 14 amino acids long. CDR3 in amino acids: CSAGPAGKQETQYF. The CDR3 DNA reads TGCAGTGCTGGGCCGGCGGGAAAACAAGAGACCCAGTACTTC.

This clonotype was seen ten or more times. V gene TRBV5-5 combines with J gene TRBJ2-5; the match to TRBD1 covers 8 bases. The trim removed 3 bases at V and 5 bases at J, leaving 6 bases unmatched. The length of the CDR3 is 14 residues. Germline CDR1 and CDR2: SGHKS and YYEKEE (reference sequence). CDR3 bases: TGTGCCAGCAGCTACCCCGGGACAGGCGAGACCCAGTACTTC. This gives the protein CASSYPGTGETQYF.

In its sample, this clonotype was seen a few times. This chain joins TRBV6-5 and TRBJ2-7; D is uncertain. The CDR3 length is 11 residues. CDR1 is MNHEY, CDR2 SVGAGI, per germline. V lost 5 bases and J 3 bases, leaving 5 bases between the germline ends. DNA for the CDR3: TGTGCCAGCAGTACCGACTACGAGCAGTACGTC. This sequence encodes CASSTDYEQYV.

This clonotype was counted only a few times. The chain recombines TRBV5-1 with TRBJ2-1; 12 positions agree with TRBD2. After removal of 4 bases from V and 3 bases from J, the junction contained 14 bases not matched to a gene. The germline V gene has CDR1 SGHRS and CDR2 YFSETQ. This CDR3 has 19 amino acids. CDR3 DNA: TGCGCCAGCAGCGACGGACTAGCGGGGAGTTATGAGGGCTACAATGAGCAGTTCTTC. Its protein is CASSDGLAGSYEGYNEQFF.

This clonotype was detected a few times. The genes are TRBV27 and TRBJ1-5; D uncertain. Trimming left V 3 bases short and J 1 base short, with 4 bases between. This CDR3 region has 13 residues. Germline V CDR1 and CDR2: MNHEY, SMNVEV (reference sequence). In DNA form, the CDR3 reads TGTGCCAGCAGTTTCAAGAGCAATCAGCCCCAGCATTTT. It yields the protein CASSFKSNQPQHF.

A few counts support this clonotype. The J gene is TRBJ2-5, the V gene TRBV28, with D hard to call. Germline V gene sequence: CDR1 MDHEN, CDR2 SYDVKM. The CDR3 runs 14 residues. Trimming cost V 6 bases and J 1 base, with 12 bases left between them. CDR3 in DNA: TGTGCCAGCAGCAACAGAAGCCCCCAAGAGACCCAGTACTTC. It is translated as CASSNRSPQETQYF.

This clonotype showed up many times. CDR3 bases: TGTGCCAGCAGCTTGGCCGGGACCGTTTTTCAGCCCCAGCATTTT. It specifies CASSLAGTVFQPQHF. The chain joins TRBV5-5 to TRBJ1-5; a possible D gene is TRBD1 (5 bases). V lost 0 bases, J lost 6 bases, and 13 bases lay in between. The germline V gene encodes CDR1 SGHKS and CDR2 YYEKEE (reference sequence). The CDR3 runs 15 residues.

This chain joins TRBV20-1 and TRBJ1-1, with D possibly TRBD1 on 6 matching bases. This CDR3 contains 14 residues. V was trimmed by 7 bases and J by 10 bases, leaving 25 bases between them. CDR1 is DFQATT and CDR2 is SNEGSKA in the germline V gene (reference sequence). The CDR3 nucleotides are TGCAGTGGACCCTTTACAGGGTCCCCTCTTGGAGCTTTCTTT. The encoded protein is CSGPFTGSPLGAFF.

The table lists this clonotype with a few counts. The chain couples TRBV20-1 to TRBJ1-6, with 9 bases identical to TRBD1. The germline CDR1 and CDR2 sequences are DFQATT and SNEGSKA (reference sequence). V was clipped by 6 bases and J by 12 bases; unmatched bases: 15. CDR3 length: 15 amino acids. CDR3 sequence reads: CSARLSGTGIGPLHF. In DNA form, the CDR3 reads TGCAGTGCCAGACTCTCCGGGACAGGGATAGGACCCCTCCACTTT.

This clonotype has only a few counts. The rearrangement joins TRBV4-3 to TRBJ2-3; the D is unclear. Trimming removed 0 bases from V and 4 bases from J, with 8 bases in between. The CDR3 sequence is 14 residues long. Per the germline V gene, CDR1 is LGHNA and CDR2 is YSLEER. This chain's CDR3 is CASSQDVLADTQYF. In DNA form, the CDR3 reads TGCGCCAGCAGCCAAGATGTCCTAGCAGATACGCAGTATTTT.

This clonotype has more than one count but fewer than ten. The CDR3 spells CASSYRDSLLGYTF. The CDR3 DNA reads TGTGCCAGCAGCTACCGGGACAGCCTCCTCGGCTACACCTTC. This chain connects TRBV5-8 to TRBJ1-2, with 7 bases lining up with TRBD1. CDR1 and CDR2 (germline): SGHTS, YDEGEE. The CDR3 has 14 amino acids. Trimming cost V 3 bases and J 8 bases; bases outside gene matches: 10.